This T cell receptor beta chain emerged from a study of T cells after yellow fever vaccination. From germline, CDR1 is KGHSH and CDR2 LQKENI. This CDR3 has 15 residues. With 5 bases clipped from V and 4 bases from J, the junction kept 6 bases outside the gene matches. General study findings and limits: There was a possibility that FACS-sorted repertoires contained abundant clonotypes contaminating from the bulk population.

Template-switching 5'RACE yielded the TCR cDNA; a universal primer site and UMIs were added in the process. TCRdb passed the 5' RACE reads through MiXCR, listing each CDR3 protein once. Of more than 300,000 distinct CDR3 sequences in the sample, roughly 6.8% are singletons; the top ten hold 15% to 20%. This clonotype has only a few counts. What it binds is unknown. Sample: PBMCs, taken around 45 days after the first yellow fever vaccination. This sequence joins TRBV18 and TRBJ2-5, with 11 nucleotides matching TRBD2. The receptor was isolated from a man between 18 and 35 years old who received the YFV17D yellow fever vaccine. CDR3 residues: CASSSGTSGPETQYF. DNA for the CDR3: TGTGCCAGCTCATCCGGGACTAGCGGTCCAGAGACCCAGTACTTC.